This T cell receptor (beta chain) emerged from a study of PD-L1 blockade in urothelial cancer. In regard to this clone: Its target is not known.

The junction had 7 bases not matched to a gene; V was cut back by 4 bases and J by 4 bases. Germline CDR1 reads SGHRS; CDR2 reads YFSETQ. The CDR3 sequence is 16 residues long. General study points: Those with durable benefit had larger increases in tumor-associated blood clones at 3 weeks.

Profiling relied on immunoSEQ multiplex PCR, and the TCRdb table lists in-frame clones only, not all of them. The sample yields 35,000 to 50,000 clones, roughly four fifths seen once. Each individual provided 1 to 8 samples (taken pretreatment and on-treatment). The chain uses TRBV5-1 and TRBJ2-1; 11 bases fit TRBD2. The source material was PBMCs, sampled around atezolizumab (anti-PD-L1) treatment. This receptor was identified in a man in his 70s with urothelial cancer. The CDR3 coding sequence is TGCGCCAGCAGCCCTGGTGGGACTAGCGGATACAATGAGCAGTTCTTC. Residues: CASSPGGTSGYNEQFF.